Reported below is one T cell receptor beta chain. Antigen unknown. The sample comes from a study of T cell responses to AZD1222 COVID-19 vaccine. This table comes from immunoSEQ multiplex PCR, and its TCRdb copy is limited to in-frame clones, with some not included. This repertoire shows roughly 70,000 clones, over 80% found once; its top ten account for more than 6%. The study, taken as a whole, reports: Variant regions that are unmutated are reportedly the target of nearly half of spike-specific TCRs.

V was pared by 7 bases and J by 3 bases, with 3 bases of the junction left unmatched. The V gene's germline CDR1 is MNHEY and CDR2 SVGAGI. CDR3 length equals 13 residues. The V gene is TRBV6-5, the J gene TRBJ1-3, with 7 bases identical to TRBD1. The source material was peripheral blood, sampled 28 days after the second dose of the MenACWY control vaccine. This TCR derives from an adult who received the MenACWY meningococcal vaccine as a control. The CDR3 protein is CASTYRGGNTIYF. CDR3 in DNA: TGTGCCAGCACCTACAGGGGTGGAAACACCATATATTTT.